Presented here are 7 T cell receptor beta chains from one specimen sequenced in a study of T cell responses to AZD1222 COVID-19 vaccine. Assay: immunoSEQ multiplex PCR; the TCRdb copy retains only in-frame clones and omits some. The table records under 200,000 clones, approximately 91% of them present only once. The specimen comprised peripheral blood, sampled on day 0 of AZD1222 vaccination. These receptors were obtained from an adult in good health.

This sequence joins TRBV29-1 and TRBJ2-7; a weak D match, TRBD1 (6 bases). This CDR3 comprises 13 residues. V was trimmed by 1 base and J by 3 bases, leaving 10 bases between them. Germline-derived CDR1 and CDR2 are SQVTM and ANQGSEA. CDR3 protein: CSVEGGQSYEQYF. CDR3 nucleotides: TGCAGCGTTGAAGGCGGACAGAGCTACGAGCAGTACTTC.

V is TRBV7-3 and J is TRBJ2-1; D gene unclear. The CDR3 is 15 residues long. The V end lost 4 bases, the J end lost 3 bases, and 13 bases lay between the germline ends. Germline V gene sequence: CDR1 SGHTA, CDR2 FQGTGA. CDR3 nucleotides: TGTGCCAGCAGCTCGAAAAACAACATCTACAATGAGCAGTTCTTC. Its translation is CASSSKNNIYNEQFF.

The chain uses TRBV5-1 and TRBJ1-2; no firm D call. Germline V CDR1 and CDR2: SGHRS, YFSETQ. The CDR3 has 13 residues. Trimming took 2 bases from V and 6 from J, leaving 11 bases between them. CDR3 sequence reads: CASSLRVGDGYTF. For the CDR3, the DNA is TGCGCCAGCAGCTTACGGGTAGGCGATGGCTACACCTTC. The full variable domain, its missing parts supplied by reference TRBV5-1 and TRBJ1-2, is KAGVTQTPRYLIKTRGQQVTLSCSPISGHRSVSWYQQTPGQGLQFLFEYFSETQRNKGNFPGRFSGRQFSNSRSEMNVSTLELGDSALYLCASSLRVGDGYTFGSGTRLTVV.

The chain is built from TRBV9 and TRBJ1-1, with D possibly TRBD1 on 6 matching bases. Germline V lookup: CDR1 SGDLS, CDR2 YYNGEE. V lost 2 bases to trimming and J lost 1 base, with 12 bases between them. The CDR3 is 15 amino acids. The CDR3 DNA follows: TGTGCCAGCAGCGTGTTTGCGGGACAGAACACTGAAGCTTTCTTT. It is translated as CASSVFAGQNTEAFF.

The CDR3 sequence is CASSTSNTQYF. CDR3 in DNA: TGTGCCAGCAGCACCTCGAACACCCAGTACTTC. The gene calls are TRBV7-2 and TRBJ2-5; D remains unclear. This CDR3 spans 11 amino acids. Trimming took 5 bases from V and 8 from J, leaving 9 bases between them. Germline V gene sequence: CDR1 SGHTA, CDR2 FQGNSA. Drawing the rest from reference TRBV7-2 and TRBJ2-5, the complete variable domain is GAGVSQSPSNKVTEKGKDVELRCDPISGHTALYWYRQSLGQGLEFLIYFQGNSAPDKSGLPSDRFSAERTGGSVSTLTIQRTQQEDSAVYLCASSTSNTQYFGPGTRLLVL.

V and J are TRBV7-9 and TRBJ1-6; 10 bases match TRBD1. CDR1 is SEHNR, CDR2 FQNEAQ, per germline (reference sequence). V lost 5 bases to trimming and J lost 7 bases; unmatched junction nucleotides: 8. CDR3 length equals 16 residues. The CDR3 DNA is TGTGCCAGCAGCAAGCGGGACAGGGGACCGAATTCACCCCTCCACTTT. Translated: CASSKRDRGPNSPLHF.

The V and J genes are TRBV6-6 and TRBJ2-5, with TRBD2 matching over 10 bases. This CDR3 has 15 amino acids. V was pared by 3 bases and J by 1 base, with 2 bases of the junction left unmatched. The germline gives CDR1 MNHNY, CDR2 SVGAGI (reference sequence). As DNA, the CDR3 is TGTGCCAGCAGTTATAGCGGGAGGTTCCAAGAGACCCAGTACTTC. Translated, it gives CASSYSGRFQETQYF.